Listed below are T cell receptor beta chains from one sample, sequenced in a study of spatial heterogeneity in lung cancer. Using its own MiXCR run on the 5' RACE reads, TCRdb lists one record per CDR3 protein. The table has about 47,000 distinct CDR3 sequences, 12% seen once. The sequencing here drew on PBMCs, taken at follow-up. The receptors come from a male donor with early-stage non-small cell lung cancer. The CDR3 runs from the conserved cysteine through the conserved F or W. A D gene is named only where the DNA matches it firmly. Rows may omit the clone size; those that give it use once, few, many or a size class.

cdr3_aa cdr3_nt d_call cdr3_length j_call clone_size v_call
CASSPASSYNEQFF TGTGCCAGCAGTCCCGCCAGCTCCTACAATGAGCAGTTCTTC - 14 TRBJ2-1 - TRBV27
CASRLGQTTDTQYF TGTGCCAGCAGACTCGGACAGACCACAGATACGCAGTATTTT - 14 TRBJ2-3 many TRBV12-3/TRBV12-4
CSARQLLAKNIQYF TGCAGTGCTAGACAGTTACTAGCCAAAAACATTCAGTACTTC - 14 TRBJ2-4 many TRBV20-1
CASSFRGDYEQYF TGTGCCAGCAGCTTCAGAGGGGATTACGAGCAGTACTTC - 13 TRBJ2-7 many TRBV5-6
CASSQGPNNSPLHF TGCGCCAGCAGCCAGGGACCGAACAATTCACCCCTCCACTTT - 14 TRBJ1-6 - TRBV4-3
CAWSVTADTQYF TGTGCCTGGAGTGTAACGGCAGATACGCAGTATTTT - 12 TRBJ2-3 many TRBV30
CASSLVGQTRTEAFF TGTGCCAGCAGCTTAGTGGGGCAGACTCGGACTGAAGCTTTCTTT - 15 TRBJ1-1 - TRBV7-9
CASSQDPPLGAGGLTDTQYF TGCGCCAGCAGCCAAGATCCTCCTTTAGGGGCGGGGGGCCTCACAGATACGCAGTATTTT TRBD2 20 TRBJ2-3 many TRBV4-1
CASTPGTGDTGELFF TGTGCCAGCACCCCCGGGACAGGGGACACCGGGGAGCTGTTTTTT TRBD1 15 TRBJ2-2 many TRBV9
CSARQGAQGNQPQHF TGCAGTGCAAGACAGGGGGCGCAGGGCAATCAGCCCCAGCATTTT TRBD1 15 TRBJ1-5 many TRBV20-1
CAWSRASGGEQFF TGTGCCTGGAGTAGGGCTAGCGGGGGCGAGCAGTTCTTC TRBD2 13 TRBJ2-1 many TRBV30